The 17 T cell receptor beta chains in this list originate from one sample, sequenced in a study of cytomegalovirus exposure and HLA in healthy donors. PCR was performed using 60 Vbeta and 13 Jbeta primers. Assay: immunoSEQ multiplex PCR; the TCRdb copy retains only in-frame clones and omits some. The data show around 150,000 clones, with about 80% seen just once and roughly 4.4% held by the top ten. Sequencing was carried out using PBMCs. The receptors derive from a man between 25 and 39 years old in good health and CMV-seronegative.

The chain links TRBV5-1 to TRBJ2-1, with 7 bases that match TRBD2. Trimming at V came to 3 bases and at J to 6 bases, leaving 12 bases not matched to a gene. The CDR3 is 16 amino acids. Per germline, CDR1 SGHRS and CDR2 YFSETQ. DNA for the CDR3: TGCGCCAGCAGCTGGGGAGGGACTGACATCGGCAATGAGCAGTTCTTC. Translating it yields CASSWGGTDIGNEQFF.

The chain couples TRBV7-8 to TRBJ2-3; the match to TRBD2 covers 9 bases. This CDR3 comprises 17 residues. CDR1 and CDR2 (germline): SGHVS, FQNEAQ. V gave up 7 bases and J gave up 0 bases; unmatched junction bases: 11. CDR3 region: CASNKVLAGLSTDTQYF. The CDR3 region has the DNA TGTGCCAGCAACAAGGTCCTAGCGGGACTTAGCACAGATACGCAGTATTTT.

The V gene is TRBV10-3, the J gene TRBJ1-3; D is unclear. The CDR3 has 14 residues. Germline V gene sequence: CDR1 ENHRY, CDR2 SYGVKD. Trimming left V 10 bases short and J 0 bases short, with 13 bases between. Here the CDR3 reads CATILGVSGNTIYF. In DNA, the CDR3 is TGTGCCACCATCCTCGGGGTCTCTGGAAACACCATATATTTT.

This clone has more than one count but fewer than ten. This chain connects TRBV29-1 to TRBJ2-7, with a weak D call TRBD1 (6 bases). Per the germline V gene, CDR1 is SQVTM and CDR2 is ANQGSEA. The germline V and J ends were trimmed by 7 bases and 7 bases, with 14 bases remaining between them. The CDR3 extends over 11 amino acids. As DNA, the CDR3 is TGCAGCGCCGCAGGGGACGGGGAGCAGTACTTC. Translating gives CSAAGDGEQYF.

Here the CDR3 reads CATSRALLEAEAFF. For the CDR3, the DNA is TGTGCCACCAGCAGAGCCTTACTTGAAGCTGAAGCTTTCTTT. The V and J genes are TRBV15 and TRBJ1-1; D is unclear. Germline V CDR1 and CDR2: LNHNV, YYDKDF (reference sequence). The CDR3 runs to 14 residues. The germline V and J ends were trimmed by 1 base and 6 bases, with 12 bases remaining between them.

The CDR3 loop is CASSVGGRGTGVGETQYF. DNA of the CDR3: TGTGCCAGCAGCGTAGGGGGGAGGGGGACAGGGGTAGGGGAGACCCAGTACTTC. The J gene is TRBJ2-5, the V gene TRBV9, with 10 bases fitting TRBD1. CDR1 SGDLS and CDR2 YYNGEE come from the germline V gene. This CDR3 has 18 residues. The V segment lost 0 bases and the J segment 5 bases; nucleotides outside the gene matches: 13.

This CDR3 is CASSRPDRGSATNEKLFF. CDR3 bases: TGTGCCAGCAGCCGGCCGGACAGGGGTTCTGCAACTAATGAAAAACTGTTTTTT. The chain joins TRBV5-6 to TRBJ1-4, with 9 bases matching TRBD1. Germline V gene sequence: CDR1 SGHDT, CDR2 YYEEEE. Trimming took 4 bases from V and 0 from J; bases not matched to a gene: 10. The CDR3 spans 18 residues.

This clone has just one count. V is TRBV4-3 and J is TRBJ1-2, with 9 positions matching TRBD1. The germline V gene encodes CDR1 LGHNA and CDR2 YSLEER. This CDR3 is built from 14 residues. Trimming cost V 2 bases and J 14 bases; bases outside gene matches: 12. CDR3 sequence reads: CASSQTGQGPDVTF. The DNA of the CDR3 is TGCGCCAGCAGCCAAACGGGACAGGGCCCTGATGTGACCTTC.

The rearrangement joins TRBV30 to TRBJ1-6; D gene uncertain. Germline CDR1 and CDR2: GTSNPN and SVGIG (reference sequence). V was cut by 5 bases and J by 9 bases, with 14 bases left in between. The CDR3 length is 13 residues. The CDR3 is CAWLGGRGSPLHF. In DNA form, the CDR3 reads TGTGCCTGGCTTGGTGGCAGAGGTTCACCCCTCCACTTT.

The chain carries TRBV2 and TRBJ2-4; D is possibly TRBD2 (6 bases). CDR1 SNHLY and CDR2 FYNNEI come from the germline V gene. This CDR3 has 19 amino acids. The ends were cut back, 4 bases at V and 4 bases at J, with 26 bases in the middle. This CDR3 reads CASSVWGSGGPQRKNIQYF. CDR3 nucleotides: TGTGCCAGCAGTGTATGGGGCTCCGGAGGGCCCCAGAGGAAAAACATTCAGTACTTC.

The J gene is TRBJ2-7, the V gene TRBV20-1, with D hard to call. V lost 5 bases to trimming and J lost 0 bases, with 5 bases between them. Per germline, CDR1 DFQATT and CDR2 SNEGSKA (reference sequence). The CDR3 length is 11 residues. The CDR3 sequence: CSAYNSYEQYF. CDR3 DNA sequence: TGCAGTGCTTACAACTCCTACGAGCAGTACTTC.

The genes are TRBV19 and TRBJ1-1; perhaps TRBD1 as D (5 bases). CDR3 size: 13 residues. Trimming cost V 8 bases and J 1 base, with 11 bases left between them. In germline, CDR1 is LNHDA, CDR2 SQIVND (reference sequence). As DNA, the CDR3 is TGTGCCAGTCTAAAAACAGGGAACACTGAAGCTTTCTTT. This translates into CASLKTGNTEAFF.

The chain employs TRBV19 and TRBJ1-6, with TRBD1 matching 7 bases. With 7 bases clipped from V and 7 bases from J, the junction kept 7 bases outside the gene matches. Germline-derived CDR1 and CDR2 are LNHDA and SQIVND (reference sequence). The CDR3 consists of 14 residues. CDR3 residues: CASTPTGRNSPLHF. The CDR3 region has the DNA TGTGCCAGTACTCCGACAGGGCGGAATTCACCCCTCCACTTT.

This chain joins TRBV29-1 and TRBJ1-3; perhaps TRBD1 as D (5 bases). This CDR3 is 13 amino acids long. V lost 6 bases, J lost 4 bases, and 13 bases lay in between. Germline lookup yields CDR1 SQVTM and CDR2 ANQGSEA. The CDR3 DNA reads as TGCAGCGTCCGGAGGGGTGAAGGAAACACCATATATTTT. It yields the protein CSVRRGEGNTIYF.

The chain combines TRBV9 with TRBJ2-2, with TRBD2 identical over 11 bases. Germline V gene data show CDR1 as SGDLS and CDR2 as YYNGEE. This CDR3 is built from 20 residues. The V segment lost 5 bases and the J segment 2 bases; nucleotides outside the gene matches: 17. The CDR3 nucleotides read TGTGCCAGCAGGGCTCAGGTCGCTGCTAGCGGGAGGTTCAACACCGGGGAGCTGTTTTTT. Translating gives CASRAQVAASGRFNTGELFF. The whole variable domain, filled in from reference TRBV9 and TRBJ2-2, reads DSGVTQTPKHLITATGQRVTLRCSPRSGDLSVYWYQQSLDQGLQFLIQYYNGEERAKGNILERFSAQQFPDLHSELNLSSLELGDSALYFCASRAQVAASGRFNTGELFFGEGSRLTVL.

The rearrangement uses TRBV4-1 and TRBJ2-5, with TRBD2 as a possible D gene (5 bases). The CDR3 has 16 residues. The germline gives CDR1 MGHRA, CDR2 YSYEKL. V dropped 4 bases and J dropped 0 bases, with 15 bases sitting between them. CDR3 sequence reads: CASSPLGEPHQETQYF. The CDR3, as DNA: TGCGCCAGCAGCCCCCTCGGGGAACCCCACCAAGAGACCCAGTACTTC.

Only a few counts were recorded for this clone. V usage is TRBV29-1 and J usage is TRBJ2-7; D is perhaps TRBD1 (7 bases). Trimming took off 4 bases at V and 7 bases at J, with 17 bases between the two ends. This CDR3 has 13 amino acids. Germline V lookup: CDR1 SQVTM, CDR2 ANQGSEA. CDR3 in amino acids: CSVGGGPAGEQYF. The CDR3 DNA sequence: TGCAGCGTTGGAGGGGGCCCGGCGGGGGAGCAGTACTTC.